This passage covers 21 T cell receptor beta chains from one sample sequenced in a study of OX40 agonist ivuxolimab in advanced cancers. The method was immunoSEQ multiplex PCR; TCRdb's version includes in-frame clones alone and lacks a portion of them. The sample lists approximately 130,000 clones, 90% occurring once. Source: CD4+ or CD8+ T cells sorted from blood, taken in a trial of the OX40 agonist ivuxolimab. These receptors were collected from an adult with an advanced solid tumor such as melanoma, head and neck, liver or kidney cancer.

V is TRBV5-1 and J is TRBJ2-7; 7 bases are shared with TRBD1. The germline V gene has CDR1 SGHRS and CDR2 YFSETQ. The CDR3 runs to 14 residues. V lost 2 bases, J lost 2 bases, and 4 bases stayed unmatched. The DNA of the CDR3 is TGCGCCAGCAGCTTCGGACAGGCGCCCTACGAGCAGTACTTC. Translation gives CASSFGQAPYEQYF.

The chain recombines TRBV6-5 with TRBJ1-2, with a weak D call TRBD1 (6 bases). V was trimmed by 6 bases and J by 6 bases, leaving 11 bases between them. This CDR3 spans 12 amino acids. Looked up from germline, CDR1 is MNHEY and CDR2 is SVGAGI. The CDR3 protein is CASSLTGHGYTF. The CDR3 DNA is TGTGCCAGCAGCCTTACAGGGCATGGCTACACCTTC.

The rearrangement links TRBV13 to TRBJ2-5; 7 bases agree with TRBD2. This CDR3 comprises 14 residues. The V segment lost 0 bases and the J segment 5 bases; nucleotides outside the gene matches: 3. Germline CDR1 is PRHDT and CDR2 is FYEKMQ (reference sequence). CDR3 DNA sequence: TGTGCCAGCAGCTTAGGCCCCGGGAGGGAGACCCAGTACTTC. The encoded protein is CASSLGPGRETQYF.

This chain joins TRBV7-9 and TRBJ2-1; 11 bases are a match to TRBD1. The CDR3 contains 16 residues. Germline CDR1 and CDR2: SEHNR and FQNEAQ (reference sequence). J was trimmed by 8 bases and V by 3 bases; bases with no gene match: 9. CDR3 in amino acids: CASSLAVGQGAYEQFF. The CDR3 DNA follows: TGTGCCAGCAGCTTGGCCGTTGGACAGGGGGCCTATGAGCAGTTCTTC.

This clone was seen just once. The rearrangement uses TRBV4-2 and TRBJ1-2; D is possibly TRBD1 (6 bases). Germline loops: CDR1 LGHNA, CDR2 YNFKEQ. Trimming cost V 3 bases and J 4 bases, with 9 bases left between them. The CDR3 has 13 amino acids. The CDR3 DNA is TGTGCCAGCAGCCACCACAGGGCCTATGGCTACACCTTC. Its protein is CASSHHRAYGYTF.

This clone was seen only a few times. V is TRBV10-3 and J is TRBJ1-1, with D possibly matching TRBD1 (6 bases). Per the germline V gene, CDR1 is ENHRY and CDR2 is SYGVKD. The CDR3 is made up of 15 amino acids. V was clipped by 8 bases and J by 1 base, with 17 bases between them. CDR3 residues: CAIGVRGPTNTEAFF. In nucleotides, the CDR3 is TGTGCCATCGGGGTCAGGGGACCTACGAACACTGAAGCTTTCTTT.

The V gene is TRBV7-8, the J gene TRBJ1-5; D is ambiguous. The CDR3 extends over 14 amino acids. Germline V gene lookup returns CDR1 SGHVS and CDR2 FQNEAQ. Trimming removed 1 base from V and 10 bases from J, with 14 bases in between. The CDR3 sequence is CASSLGQTISPQHF. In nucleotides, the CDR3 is TGTGCCAGCAGCTTAGGCCAGACAATCAGCCCCCAGCATTTT. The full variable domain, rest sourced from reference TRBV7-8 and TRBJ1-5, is GAGVSQSPRYKVAKRGQDVALRCDPISGHVSLFWYQQALGQGPEFLTYFQNEAQLDKSGLPSDRFFAERPEGSVSTLKIQRTQQEDSAVYLCASSLGQTISPQHFGDGTRLSIL.

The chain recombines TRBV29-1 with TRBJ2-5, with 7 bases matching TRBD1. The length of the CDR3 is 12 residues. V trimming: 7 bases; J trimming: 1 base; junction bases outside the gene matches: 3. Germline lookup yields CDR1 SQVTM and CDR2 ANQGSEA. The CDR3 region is CSAAGGQETQYF. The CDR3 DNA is TGCAGCGCCGCAGGGGGCCAAGAGACCCAGTACTTC.

In DNA form, the CDR3 reads TGTGCCAGTAGTATAGAGGCTAGCGGGAGAAAACTAGCCAAAAACATTCAGTACTTC. Residues: CASSIEASGRKLAKNIQYF. The rearrangement links TRBV19 to TRBJ2-4; TRBD2 agrees at 10 bases. This CDR3 spans 19 amino acids. CDR1 and CDR2 from the germline V gene are LNHDA and SQIVND (reference sequence). J lost 0 bases, V lost 0 bases, and 8 bases had no gene match.

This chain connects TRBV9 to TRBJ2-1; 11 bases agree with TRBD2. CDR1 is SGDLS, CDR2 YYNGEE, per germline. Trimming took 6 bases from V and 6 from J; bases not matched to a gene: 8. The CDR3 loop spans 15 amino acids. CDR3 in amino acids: CASTKASGGSNEQFF. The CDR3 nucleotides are TGTGCCAGCACTAAGGCTAGCGGGGGGAGCAATGAGCAGTTCTTC.

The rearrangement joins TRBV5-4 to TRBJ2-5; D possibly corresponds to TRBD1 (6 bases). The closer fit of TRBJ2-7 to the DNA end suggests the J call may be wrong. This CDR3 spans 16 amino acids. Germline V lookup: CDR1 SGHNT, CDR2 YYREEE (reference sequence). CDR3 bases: TGTGCCAGCAGCTTGTACGGATGGGACACATCCTACGAGCAGTACTTC. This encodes CASSLYGWDTSYEQYF.

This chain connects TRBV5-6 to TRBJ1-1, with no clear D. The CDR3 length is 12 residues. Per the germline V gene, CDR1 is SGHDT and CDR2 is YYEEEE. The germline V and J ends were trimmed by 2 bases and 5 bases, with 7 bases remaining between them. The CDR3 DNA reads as TGTGCCAGCAGCTTTGACTGGACTGAAGCTTTCTTT. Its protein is CASSFDWTEAFF.

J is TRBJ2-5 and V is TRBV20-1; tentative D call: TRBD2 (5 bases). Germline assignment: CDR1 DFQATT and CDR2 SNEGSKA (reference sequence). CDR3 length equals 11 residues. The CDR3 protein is CSAERRETQYF. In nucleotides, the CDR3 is TGCAGCGCAGAACGGAGGGAGACCCAGTACTTC.

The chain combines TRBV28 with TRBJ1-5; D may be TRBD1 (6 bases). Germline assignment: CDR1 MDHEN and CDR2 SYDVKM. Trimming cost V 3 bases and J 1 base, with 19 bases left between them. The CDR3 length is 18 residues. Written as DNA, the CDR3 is TGTGCCAGCAGTTTCCCCCTTTTGGGGGCGCTAAGCAATCAGCCCCAGCATTTT. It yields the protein CASSFPLLGALSNQPQHF.

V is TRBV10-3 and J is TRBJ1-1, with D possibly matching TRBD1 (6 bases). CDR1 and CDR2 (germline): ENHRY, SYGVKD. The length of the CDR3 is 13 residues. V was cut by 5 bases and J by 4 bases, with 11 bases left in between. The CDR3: CAISLTGSTEAFF. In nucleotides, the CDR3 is TGTGCCATCAGTCTCACAGGGAGCACTGAAGCTTTCTTT.

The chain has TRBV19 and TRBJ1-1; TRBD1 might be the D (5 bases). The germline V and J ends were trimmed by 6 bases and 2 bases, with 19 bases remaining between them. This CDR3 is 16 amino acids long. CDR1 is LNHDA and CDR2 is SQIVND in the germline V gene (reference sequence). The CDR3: CASSYLTGRRNTEAFF. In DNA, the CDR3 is TGTGCCAGTAGCTACCTCACAGGACGGCGAAACACTGAAGCTTTCTTT.

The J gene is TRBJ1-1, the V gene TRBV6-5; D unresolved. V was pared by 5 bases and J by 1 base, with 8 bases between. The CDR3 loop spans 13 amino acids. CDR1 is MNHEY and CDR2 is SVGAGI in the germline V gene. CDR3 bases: TGTGCCAGCAGTGGCAGTTGGAACACTGAAGCTTTCTTT. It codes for CASSGSWNTEAFF.

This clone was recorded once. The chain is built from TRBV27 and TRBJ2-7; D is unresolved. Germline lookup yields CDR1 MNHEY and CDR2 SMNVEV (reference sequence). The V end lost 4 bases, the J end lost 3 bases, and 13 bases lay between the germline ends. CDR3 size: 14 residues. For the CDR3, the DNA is TGTGCCAGCAGTTCGCTAGGCTACCGCTACGAGCAGTACTTC. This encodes CASSSLGYRYEQYF.

Here the CDR3 DNA reads TGTGCCAGCAGATCACCTAGCGGGAGCACAGATACGCAGTATTTT. Residues: CASRSPSGSTDTQYF. V is TRBV27 and J is TRBJ2-3; 8 positions match TRBD2. V lost 6 bases to trimming and J lost 0 bases; unmatched junction nucleotides: 5. The germline gives CDR1 MNHEY, CDR2 SMNVEV (reference sequence). The CDR3 spans 15 residues.

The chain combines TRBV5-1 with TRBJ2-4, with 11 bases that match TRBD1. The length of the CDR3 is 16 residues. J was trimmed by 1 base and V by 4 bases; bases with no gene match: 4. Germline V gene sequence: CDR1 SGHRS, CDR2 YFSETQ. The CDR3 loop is CASSPGQGAAKNIQYF. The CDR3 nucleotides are TGCGCCAGCAGCCCAGGACAGGGGGCTGCCAAAAACATTCAGTACTTC.

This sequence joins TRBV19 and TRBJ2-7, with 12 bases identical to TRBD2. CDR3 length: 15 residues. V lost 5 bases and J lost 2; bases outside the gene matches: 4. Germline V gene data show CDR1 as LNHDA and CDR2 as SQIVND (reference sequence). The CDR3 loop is CASSLGLAGTYEQYF. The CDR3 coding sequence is TGTGCCAGTAGTCTTGGACTAGCGGGAACCTACGAGCAGTACTTC.